This TCR beta chain is from a study of T cells in localized non-small cell lung cancer (TCRdb year 2020). Study-wide context: The study examined T cell repertoires in roughly 240 patients with early-stage NSCLC and compared tumors with uninvolved tumor-adjacent lungs. The cohort consisted of roughly 240 treatment-naive NSCLC patients whose localized lung tumors had been resected. A mean age of approximately 66 years was recorded for the NSCLC patients, of whom 120 to 150 were male and 85 to 110 were female. Beyond this particular receptor, the publication reports: A median of 57 of the top 100 tumor clones were detected in paired uninvolved adjacent lung, and around 27 of these tumor clones were also found among the top 100 clones of the paired uninvolved adjacent lung. Because multi-region tumor sequencing was not performed, intratumor heterogeneity could not be ruled out. Longer overall survival was associated with higher T cell density in blood, whereas shorter survival was associated with higher clonality in adjacent lung. Because of the exploratory design, TCR variables were selected using unadjusted p-values without false-discovery rate correction. Uninvolved tumor-adjacent lung showed the highest T cell clonality, higher than tumor, which suggests more focused antigenic responses in the adjacent lung.

As to this clone: Its antigen has not been determined. Base qualities were left out, and no much larger clone turns up one base away.

TCR beta CDR3 regions were sequenced from DNA using the immunoSEQ Assay. The authors' analysis ran thus. To compute T cell density, TCR beta template counts were normalized to usable DNA, which was estimated by amplifying housekeeping genes. Using the preseqR package, richness was estimated by extrapolating to 120,000 templates for tissue samples and 400,000 templates for PBMC samples. Clonality was calculated as one minus Pielou's evenness. Differential abundance testing on productive amino-acid clonotypes, with a minimum total count of 5 and an alpha of 0.1, was used to identify tissue-enriched TCRs. The Jaccard Index and the Morisita Overlap Index were used to quantify repertoire overlap between compartments. GLIPH grouped TCR beta CDR3s together with public tetramer-defined viral CDR3s, and a viral motif had to include at least three viral sequences and also show V-gene enrichment. TCRdb's version of the immuneACCESS table is confined to in-frame rearrangements and falls short of the full clone set. An unresolved V gene accounts for under half of the shortfall where checked; the remainder is of unknown origin. D and trimming were read from the DNA, whereas the V and J calls and clone size are those reported in that table. In all, the sample holds under 150,000 clones, and roughly 90% of those were seen once. The leading ten clones occupy approximately 1.7% of the sample.

V is clipped by 0 bases and J by 0 bases, and the sequence between their germline boundaries is 5 bases long. Sequences SGHNT (CDR1) and YYREEE (CDR2) are obtained from the germline V gene (reference sequence). The CDR3 measures 14 amino acids from cysteine to phenylalanine. Left in the record is the CDR3 DNA by itself, 42 bases read in frame from the first base. At diagnosis, tumor, uninvolved tumor-adjacent lung and peripheral blood were collected and then preserved as a mix of FFPE and fresh-frozen material. For TCR repertoire profiling, blood samples were analyzed in the form of peripheral blood mononuclear cells.

This sequence originates from a female donor at least 60 years old with stage I lung adenocarcinoma. This sequence uses TRBV5-4 and TRBJ2-3; the D segment cannot be called with confidence. The source was peripheral blood, collected before any cancer treatment. This receptor has the CDR3 CASSLEYSTDTQYF. The sequenced DNA is TGTGCCAGCAGCTTGGAATACAGCACAGATACGCAGTATTTT.